Following are 17 T cell receptor beta chains from one sample sequenced in a study of Graves' ophthalmopathy and Graves' hyperthyroidism. RNA transcripts were the template, and TCR beta CDR3 regions were amplified from them. An opening RT-PCR round employed HTBI primers and preceded a second-round multiplex PCR. TCRdb redid the calling of the multiplex PCR reads with MiXCR, one entry per CDR3 protein. The top ten hold more than 3% of the sample, which has hundreds of thousands of distinct CDR3 sequences, about 40% seen once. Specimen: peripheral blood. Receptors were obtained from an adult man with Graves' ophthalmopathy.

The V call is TRBV29-1, the J call TRBJ2-6; D call uncertain. The CDR3 covers 14 residues. V gave up 1 base and J gave up 0 bases, with 4 bases separating them. Germline CDR1 reads SQVTM; CDR2 reads ANQGSEA. The CDR3 bases are TGCAGCGTTGAAGTCGGCTCTGGGGCCAACGTCCTGACTTTC. Protein sequence: CSVEVGSGANVLTF.

With regard to this clonotype: This may come from a read error, since a much larger clone is one base off. This chain uses TRBV19 with TRBJ2-5, with 12 nucleotides matching TRBD2. The ends lost 6 bases at V and 2 bases at J; junction bases unmatched: 4. This CDR3 is 15 amino acids long. The germline gives CDR1 LNHDA, CDR2 SQIVND (reference sequence). The CDR3 coding sequence is TGTGCCAGTAGGGGGACTAGCGGGCGACAAGAGACCCAGTACTTC. Amino acid sequence: CASRGTSGRQETQYF. Variable domain in full (rest from reference TRBV19 and TRBJ2-5): DGGITQSPKYLFRKEGQNVTLSCEQNLNHDAMYWYRQDPGQGLRLIYYSQIVNDFQKGDIAEGYSVSREKKESFPLTVTSAQKNPTAFYLCASRGTSGRQETQYFGPGTRLLVL.

This clonotype came up many times. This chain connects TRBV2 to TRBJ2-5; D might be TRBD2 (5 bases). V shed 10 bases and J shed 2 bases, with 14 bases lying between them. CDR1 and CDR2 (germline): SNHLY, FYNNEI. CDR3 length: 13 amino acids. Here the CDR3 reads CANGGENQETQYF. CDR3 coding DNA: TGTGCCAACGGAGGAGAGAATCAAGAGACCCAGTACTTC.

This clonotype has at least ten counts. CDR3 residues: CASSQDRNSGQTQYF. CDR3 nucleotides: TGCGCCAGCAGCCAAGATCGGAACAGCGGGCAGACCCAGTACTTC. The chain couples TRBV4-1 to TRBJ2-5; tentative D call: TRBD2 (6 bases). CDR1 MGHRA and CDR2 YSYEKL come from the germline V gene. V was clipped by 0 bases and J by 6 bases, with 14 bases between them. The CDR3 contains 15 residues.

On this clonotype itself: The junction departs from germline at one end; a sequencing error may be responsible. The V call is TRBV25-1, the J call TRBJ2-7; no firm D call. This CDR3 has 17 amino acids. The germline CDR1 and CDR2 sequences are MGHDK and SYGVNS. CDR3 sequence reads: CASSLAIPESGFHEQHF. For the CDR3, the DNA is TGCGCCAGCAGCTTGGCCATCCCGGAAAGTGGATTCCACGAGCAGCACTTC.

This clonotype has a handful of counts. The genes are TRBV7-2 and TRBJ2-7, with TRBD2 identical over 8 bases. The length of the CDR3 is 16 residues. Germline values: CDR1 SGHTA, CDR2 FQGNSA. After removal of 5 bases from V and 4 bases from J, the junction contained 13 bases not matched to a gene. CDR3 in amino acids: CASSQELLAEIYEQYF. The CDR3 DNA sequence: TGTGCCAGCAGCCAAGAATTACTAGCGGAGATATACGAGCAGTACTTC.

The chain carries TRBV11-1 and TRBJ1-6; possible D gene TRBD1, 6 bases. The CDR3 totals 16 residues. Trimming left V 2 bases short and J 8 bases short, with 16 bases between. CDR1 is SGHAT, CDR2 FQDESV, per germline (reference sequence). CDR3 sequence (DNA): TGTGCCAGCAGCTTAACAGGGTCAGGGACTGATTCACCCCTCCACTTT. Translation: CASSLTGSGTDSPLHF.

This clonotype has only one observation. This chain connects TRBV27 to TRBJ2-5, with D tentatively TRBD1 (5 bases). The length of the CDR3 is 15 residues. Looked up from germline, CDR1 is MNHEY and CDR2 is SMNVEV (reference sequence). V dropped 0 bases and J dropped 0 bases, with 8 bases sitting between them. CDR3 region: CASSLSAGYQETQYF. CDR3 DNA: TGTGCCAGCAGTTTATCGGCAGGGTACCAAGAGACCCAGTACTTC.

This clonotype was recorded many times. The chain has TRBV7-9 and TRBJ1-1; D gene uncertain. Germline V gene sequence: CDR1 SEHNR, CDR2 FQNEAQ (reference sequence). V lost 2 bases and J 0 bases, leaving 10 bases between the germline ends. This CDR3 is built from 15 residues. This CDR3 reads CASSLMAIMNTEAFF. In DNA form, the CDR3 reads TGTGCCAGCAGCTTAATGGCTATCATGAACACTGAAGCTTTCTTT.

Of note for this clonotype: This sequence may be a read error, since a much larger clone differs from it by one base. The CDR3 does not close with the conserved phenylalanine or tryptophan, likely indicating a read error. The rearrangement joins TRBV5-5 to TRBJ2-5; D remains ambiguous. The germline V and J ends were trimmed by 2 bases and 5 bases, with 7 bases remaining between them. CDR1 and CDR2 (germline): SGHKS, YYEKEE (reference sequence). This CDR3 contains 12 residues. The CDR3 protein is CASSLRYETQYC. CDR3 coding DNA: TGTGCCAGCAGCTTACGGTATGAGACCCAGTACTGC.

The genes are TRBV12-3 or TRBV12-4 and TRBJ1-3; possibly TRBD1 for D (5 bases). CDR3 size: 17 residues. The ends were cut back, 3 bases at V and 4 bases at J, with 19 bases in the middle. DNA for the CDR3: TGTGCCAGCAGTTTGAGTGTTGGGGCTGGAAGCGGAAACACCATATATTTT. It yields the protein CASSLSVGAGSGNTIYF.

Worth noting for this clonotype: The junction departs from the called germline gene at one end, perhaps through a read error. V usage is TRBV10-3 and J usage is TRBJ2-5; D uncertain. Germline V gene sequence: CDR1 ENHRY, CDR2 SYGVKD. This CDR3 has 14 amino acids. The CDR3 here is CASSLMGTAETQYF. The DNA of the CDR3 is TGTGCCAGCAGTCTCATGGGCACGGCGGAGACCCAGTACTTC.

The sample holds many counts of this clonotype. The chain has TRBV27 and TRBJ2-5; D call uncertain. This CDR3 is built from 13 residues. Trimming stripped 3 bases from V and 13 bases from J, with 18 bases between. Germline V gene lookup returns CDR1 MNHEY and CDR2 SMNVEV (reference sequence). CDR3 nucleotide sequence: TGTGCCAGCAGTTTGAGCCCTGCTAGTCCCGTGTACTTC. Its protein product is CASSLSPASPVYF.

This clonotype was recorded many times. The gene calls are TRBV11-2 and TRBJ1-1, with D maybe TRBD1 (5 bases). This CDR3 spans 12 amino acids. Germline loops: CDR1 SGHAT, CDR2 FQNNGV. Trimming stripped 6 bases from V and 5 bases from J, with 10 bases between. CDR3 DNA: TGTGCCAGCAGTCGGGAGGGGACTGAAGCTTTCTTT. Amino acid sequence: CASSREGTEAFF. The full variable domain, rest sourced from reference TRBV11-2 and TRBJ1-1, is EAGVAQSPRYKIIEKRQSVAFWCNPISGHATLYWYQQILGQGPKLLIQFQNNGVVDDSQLPKDRFSAERLKGVDSTLKIQPAKLEDSAVYLCASSREGTEAFFGQGTRLTVV.

This clonotype was detected only once. This may come from a read error, since a much larger clone is one base off. CDR3 residues: CSVRGGPYEQYF. CDR3 sequence (DNA): TGCAGCGTACGAGGGGGGCCCTACGAGCAGTACTTC. The chain combines TRBV29-1 with TRBJ2-7, with D perhaps being TRBD1 or TRBD2 (6 bases each). The germline V gene has CDR1 SQVTM and CDR2 ANQGSEA. The CDR3 covers 12 residues. The germline V and J ends were trimmed by 6 bases and 2 bases, with 11 bases remaining between them.

In this sample, this clonotype turned up many times. The J gene is TRBJ1-5, the V gene TRBV19; TRBD1 might be the D (5 bases). Trimming left V 3 bases short and J 1 base short, with 13 bases between. The germline V gene has CDR1 LNHDA and CDR2 SQIVND (reference sequence). This CDR3 contains 16 residues. The CDR3 region is CASSIGGQGSNQPQHF. The CDR3 DNA sequence: TGTGCCAGTAGTATTGGAGGTCAGGGAAGCAATCAGCCCCAGCATTTT. The full variable domain, with the rest looked up from reference TRBV19 and TRBJ1-5, is DGGITQSPKYLFRKEGQNVTLSCEQNLNHDAMYWYRQDPGQGLRLIYYSQIVNDFQKGDIAEGYSVSREKKESFPLTVTSAQKNPTAFYLCASSIGGQGSNQPQHFGDGTRLSIL.

The chain is built from TRBV2 and TRBJ1-1; 9 positions match TRBD1. Trimming removed 10 bases from V and 5 bases from J; junction bases left unmatched: 17. The CDR3 contains 16 residues. Germline CDR1 is SNHLY and CDR2 is FYNNEI. The CDR3 sequence: CATTWGDREEKTEAFF. The CDR3 nucleotides read TGTGCCACCACCTGGGGGGACAGGGAGGAGAAAACTGAAGCTTTCTTT.